The 22 T cell receptor beta chains presented below share a single source sample, sequenced in a study of shared clonotypes between healthy human individuals (dated by TCRdb to 2018 to 2020). Library generation was performed with the immunoSEQ multiplex PCR assay. Drawn from immuneACCESS, this table holds only the in-frame rearrangements with V and J called that TCRdb kept. Clones are partly lost; checked studies trace under half to an unresolved V gene and leave the rest unexplained. This sample gives about 2.4 million clones in total; roughly nine tenths of them show up just once. The ten largest clones add up to around 0.14% of the sample. Sequenced sample: naive CD4+ T cells sorted from blood. What the cell subset or site label conveys for this sample: CD45RA+ positively selected. The source of these receptors is a young man in good health.

The genes are TRBV19 and TRBJ1-5; the D is unclear. The CDR3 is 12 residues long. Trimming took 4 bases from V and 6 from J, leaving 7 bases between them. Germline V CDR1 and CDR2: LNHDA, SQIVND (reference sequence). The CDR3 nucleotides are TGTGCCAGTAGTAATTTTGGTCAGCCCCAGCATTTT. Its protein product is CASSNFGQPQHF.

This clone occurred a few times. The chain combines TRBV18 with TRBJ1-1; a possible D gene is TRBD1 (6 bases). CDR3 length equals 11 residues. V shed 5 bases and J shed 8 bases, with 9 bases lying between them. Germline V CDR1 and CDR2: KGHSH, LQKENI. CDR3 protein: CASSSGTEAFF. CDR3 coding DNA: TGTGCCAGCTCATCCGGGACAGAAGCTTTCTTT.

This chain connects TRBV5-1 to TRBJ2-7; 7 nucleotides match TRBD1. In germline, CDR1 is SGHRS, CDR2 YFSETQ. J lost 5 bases, V lost 2 bases, and 7 bases had no gene match. The CDR3 has 14 residues. CDR3 amino acids: CASSFQGVTDEQYF. CDR3 bases: TGCGCCAGCAGCTTTCAGGGGGTCACTGACGAGCAGTACTTC.

The CDR3, as DNA: TGTGCCTGGGATGGGGGGGCGATTGAAGAGACCCAGTACTTC. It specifies CAWDGGAIEETQYF. The chain links TRBV30 to TRBJ2-5; the D gene is possibly TRBD2 (7 bases). Per the germline V gene, CDR1 is GTSNPN and CDR2 is SVGIG (reference sequence). The V end lost 5 bases, the J end lost 3 bases, and 16 bases lay between the germline ends. The CDR3 extends over 14 amino acids.

A few counts support this clone. The V call is TRBV6-5, the J call TRBJ2-2; TRBD2 matches 9 bases. This CDR3 has 15 amino acids. V shed 7 bases, J shed 5 bases, and the junction held 8 bases outside the gene matches. Germline V gives CDR1 MNHEY, CDR2 SVGAGI. DNA for the CDR3: TGTGCCAGCACCCTACTAGCGGGTAGTACCGGGGAGCTGTTTTTT. Translated: CASTLLAGSTGELFF.

The rearrangement joins TRBV5-1 to TRBJ2-7, with 8 bases aligning to TRBD1. Germline V CDR1 and CDR2: SGHRS, YFSETQ. J gave up 3 bases and V 4 bases, and 12 bases lay outside the gene matches. This CDR3 has 16 amino acids. The CDR3 region has the DNA TGCGCCAGCAGCCCCTATTTTTTGGGACAGGACTACGAGCAGTACTTC. Translation: CASSPYFLGQDYEQYF.

The chain couples TRBV30 to TRBJ1-1; perhaps TRBD1 as D (5 bases). The V and J ends lost 4 bases and 3 bases respectively, with 12 bases between them. Germline lookup yields CDR1 GTSNPN and CDR2 SVGIG (reference sequence). This CDR3 has 13 residues. CDR3 bases: TGTGCCTGGACCATACAGGAGGACACTGAAGCTTTCTTT. Protein product: CAWTIQEDTEAFF.

This chain uses TRBV6-1 with TRBJ2-4; no clear D gene. The ends were cut back, 2 bases at V and 4 bases at J, with 3 bases in the middle. This CDR3 is built from 12 residues. Germline CDR1 is MNHNS and CDR2 is SASEGT. This chain's CDR3 is CASSETKNIQYF. The DNA of the CDR3 is TGTGCCAGCAGTGAAACGAAAAACATTCAGTACTTC.

The gene calls are TRBV11-3 and TRBJ2-7; D possibly matches TRBD1 or TRBD2 (5 bases each). Per the germline V gene, CDR1 is SGHNT and CDR2 is YENEEA. V dropped 5 bases and J dropped 6 bases, with 11 bases sitting between them. The CDR3 is 12 residues long. The CDR3 DNA sequence: TGTGCCAGCAGCGCCACGGGGACCGAGCAGTACTTC. Amino acid sequence: CASSATGTEQYF.

The V call is TRBV7-9, the J call TRBJ2-5, with D maybe TRBD2 (6 bases). The CDR3 has 16 residues. Germline V gene sequence: CDR1 SEHNR, CDR2 FQNEAQ (reference sequence). The V and J ends lost 1 base and 1 base respectively, with 13 bases between them. This CDR3 is CASSLVEGRSQETQYF. As DNA, the CDR3 is TGTGCCAGCAGCTTAGTGGAGGGGAGGTCCCAAGAGACCCAGTACTTC.

This clone was counted a few times. This chain joins TRBV6-5 and TRBJ1-6; D gene uncertain. Germline values: CDR1 MNHEY, CDR2 SVGAGI. V was cut by 0 bases and J by 6 bases, with 12 bases left in between. CDR3 length: 16 residues. DNA of the CDR3: TGTGCCAGCAGTTACTCGGGCGCTGGAGGTAATTCACCCCTCCACTTT. This gives the protein CASSYSGAGGNSPLHF.

This clone was observed once. The genes are TRBV5-1 and TRBJ1-4; 7 bases are a match to TRBD1. This CDR3 has 19 amino acids. Germline values: CDR1 SGHRS, CDR2 YFSETQ. With V trimmed by 3 bases and J by 0 bases, 14 bases remained unmatched. CDR3 DNA: TGCGCCAGCAGCTCCGGGACAGCCCCTTATGTTGCAACTAATGAAAAACTGTTTTTT. Its translation: CASSSGTAPYVATNEKLFF. The full variable domain, rest sourced from reference TRBV5-1 and TRBJ1-4, is KAGVTQTPRYLIKTRGQQVTLSCSPISGHRSVSWYQQTPGQGLQFLFEYFSETQRNKGNFPGRFSGRQFSNSRSEMNVSTLELGDSALYLCASSSGTAPYVATNEKLFFGSGTQLSVL.

This chain connects TRBV4-3 to TRBJ2-3, with TRBD2 as a possible D gene (5 bases). The CDR3 is made up of 16 amino acids. The V gene's germline CDR1 is LGHNA and CDR2 YSLEER. V was clipped by 0 bases and J by 1 base, with 11 bases between them. Here the CDR3 reads CASSQEAGAGTDTQYF. DNA for the CDR3: TGCGCCAGCAGCCAAGAGGCGGGCGCCGGCACAGATACGCAGTATTTT.

The rearrangement uses TRBV25-1 and TRBJ1-6; 11 nucleotides line up with TRBD1. CDR3 length equals 16 residues. Germline V gene data show CDR1 as MGHDK and CDR2 as SYGVNS. Losses at the gene ends were 5 bases for V and 5 bases for J; bases not matched to a gene: 5. CDR3 loop: CASSPRDRGDNSPLHF. The CDR3 DNA is TGTGCCAGCAGTCCCCGGGACAGGGGGGATAATTCACCCCTCCACTTT. Combining the CDR3 with reference TRBV25-1 and TRBJ1-6 gives the whole variable domain EADIYQTPRYLVIGTGKKITLECSQTMGHDKMYWYQQDPGMELHLIHYSYGVNSTEKGDLSSESTVSRIRTEHFPLTLESARPSHTSQYLCASSPRDRGDNSPLHFGNGTRLTVT.

The chain links TRBV19 to TRBJ1-1, with unresolved D. V was trimmed by 4 bases and J by 1 base, leaving 13 bases between them. The CDR3 has 15 residues. Germline assignment: CDR1 LNHDA and CDR2 SQIVND (reference sequence). The CDR3 here is CASSNPRLGNTEAFF. In nucleotides, the CDR3 is TGTGCCAGTAGTAATCCGCGGTTGGGGAACACTGAAGCTTTCTTT.

The V and J genes are TRBV6-5 and TRBJ1-2, with 8 nucleotides matching TRBD1. Germline V gives CDR1 MNHEY, CDR2 SVGAGI. Trimming took 7 bases from V and 5 from J; bases not matched to a gene: 9. The CDR3 is made up of 14 amino acids. CDR3 DNA sequence: TGTGCCAGCACCCCAGGACAGGGTAGATATGGCTACACCTTC. Translation gives CASTPGQGRYGYTF.

V is TRBV23-1 and J is TRBJ1-2; 8 bases agree with TRBD1. TRBV23-1 is an ORF; its function is uncertain. CDR3 length equals 15 residues. Trimming took 0 bases from V and 5 from J; bases not matched to a gene: 5. The CDR3, as DNA: TGCGCCAGCAGTCAATCGGTACGGACAGGGTATGGCTACACCTTC. This gives the protein CASSQSVRTGYGYTF.

This sequence joins TRBV27 and TRBJ1-6; 9 bases map to TRBD1. J was trimmed by 11 bases and V by 6 bases; bases with no gene match: 5. The CDR3 extends over 13 amino acids. Germline CDR1 is MNHEY and CDR2 is SMNVEV (reference sequence). DNA for the CDR3: TGTGCCAGCAGCTTGACAGGGGGTACACCCCTCCACTTT. Amino acid sequence: CASSLTGGTPLHF.

The V call is TRBV6-1, the J call TRBJ2-2, with D possibly TRBD2 on 6 matching bases. V was trimmed by 4 bases and J by 4 bases, leaving 10 bases between them. Germline assignment: CDR1 MNHNS and CDR2 SASEGT. This CDR3 region has 14 residues. The CDR3 region has the DNA TGTGCCAGCAGTGCCGGGACTCCCACCGGGGAGCTGTTTTTT. This gives the protein CASSAGTPTGELFF.

This rearrangement joins TRBV30 to TRBJ2-1; 10 positions match TRBD2. With 3 bases clipped from V and 3 bases from J, the junction kept 5 bases outside the gene matches. CDR1 and CDR2 from the germline V gene are GTSNPN and SVGIG (reference sequence). The CDR3 is made up of 15 amino acids. The CDR3 here is CAWRPSGRLYNEQFF. The CDR3, as DNA: TGTGCCTGGAGGCCTAGCGGGAGACTCTACAATGAGCAGTTCTTC.

As concerns this clone: The sample contains more than one DNA sequence encoding this CDR3. This chain uses TRBV7-6 with TRBJ2-1; no reliable D call. This CDR3 contains 13 residues. Trimming left V 0 bases short and J 6 bases short, with 6 bases between. Germline assignment: CDR1 SGHVS and CDR2 FNYEAQ. The CDR3 coding sequence is TGTGCCAGCAGCTTAGCGCGAGGCAATGAGCAGTTCTTC. Encoded protein: CASSLARGNEQFF.

The chain links TRBV5-4 to TRBJ1-6; tentatively, D is TRBD1 (5 bases). CDR1 is SGHNT and CDR2 is YYREEE in the germline V gene (reference sequence). The CDR3 consists of 15 residues. The germline V and J ends were trimmed by 6 bases and 8 bases, with 18 bases remaining between them. CDR3 sequence: CASKDGGRADSPLHF. The CDR3, as DNA: TGTGCCAGCAAAGATGGGGGACGGGCCGATTCACCCCTCCACTTT.